This T cell receptor (beta chain) was sequenced in a study of blood T cell repertoires in COVID-19. Background on the study: Sites in the United States, Italy and Spain provided acute and convalescent COVID-19 samples. In each case, the material was cDNA or gDNA derived from T cells, B-cell-depleted T cells, or PBMCs.

The CDR3 extends over 14 amino acids. Germline CDR1 is SNHLY and CDR2 is FYNNEI. The V end lost 6 bases, the J end lost 10 bases, and 21 bases lay between the germline ends. Authors' methods: Reference gene primer amplification gave estimated nucleated cell counts. The table came from immunoSEQ multiplex PCR; TCRdb's copy has only in-frame clones and leaves some out. D and trimming were read from the DNA, whereas the V and J calls and clone size are those reported in that table. In the table there are roughly 100,000 clones, more than 70% of which are singletons. The sample comprised peripheral blood. This rearrangement joins TRBV2 to TRBJ1-2; D call uncertain. The sequence derives from a woman older than 75 in a cohort sampled during active COVID-19. Here the CDR3 reads CASSSPGAGGLYTF. The CDR3 DNA is TGTGCCAGCAGCTCACCGGGAGCCGGCGGCCTCTACACCTTC. Complete variable domain (other parts from reference TRBV2 and TRBJ1-2): EPEVTQTPSHQVTQMGQEVILRCVPISNHLYFYWYRQILGQKVEFLVSFYNNEISEKSEIFDDQFSVERPDGSNFTLKIRSTKLEDSAMYFCASSSPGAGGLYTFGSGTRLTVV.